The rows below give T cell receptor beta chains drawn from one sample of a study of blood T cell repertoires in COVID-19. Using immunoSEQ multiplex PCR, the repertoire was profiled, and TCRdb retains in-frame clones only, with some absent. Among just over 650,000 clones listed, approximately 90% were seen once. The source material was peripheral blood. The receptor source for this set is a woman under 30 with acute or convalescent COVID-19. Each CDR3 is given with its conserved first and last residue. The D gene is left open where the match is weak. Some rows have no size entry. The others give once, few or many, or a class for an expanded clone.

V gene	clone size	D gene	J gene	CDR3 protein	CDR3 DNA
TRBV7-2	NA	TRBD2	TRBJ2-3	CASNPGGATDTQYF	TGTGCCAGCAACCCGGGGGGGGCCACAGATACGCAGTATTTT
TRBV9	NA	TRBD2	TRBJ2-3	CASSVGVAGLGTDTQYF	TGTGCCAGCAGCGTAGGGGTAGCGGGCCTAGGCACAGATACGCAGTATTTT
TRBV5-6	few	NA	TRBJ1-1	CASSFQENTEAFF	TGTGCCAGCAGCTTCCAGGAGAACACTGAAGCTTTCTTT
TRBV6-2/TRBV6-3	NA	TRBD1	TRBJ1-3	CASSQQGGNTIYF	TGTGCCAGCAGCCAACAGGGGGGAAACACCATATATTTT
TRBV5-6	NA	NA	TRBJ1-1	CASSLAGQIEAFF	TGTGCCAGCAGCTTGGCAGGGCAGATTGAAGCTTTCTTT
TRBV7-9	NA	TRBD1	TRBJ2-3	CASSLEATGATIDEDTQYF	TGTGCCAGCAGCTTAGAGGCGACAGGGGCGACTATCGATGAAGATACGCAGTATTTT
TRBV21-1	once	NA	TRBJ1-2	CASSKETGEYGYTF	TGTGCCAGCAGCAAGGAGACAGGGGAATATGGCTACACCTTC
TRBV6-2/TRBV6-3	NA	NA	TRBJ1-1	CASSYSRGVEAFF	TGTGCCAGCAGTTACTCGCGAGGCGTTGAAGCTTTCTTT
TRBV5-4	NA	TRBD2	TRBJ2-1	CASKVGGGANEQFF	TGTGCCAGCAAGGTCGGCGGGGGGGCCAATGAGCAGTTCTTC
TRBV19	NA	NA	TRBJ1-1	CASSLGPNAEAFF	TGTGCCAGTAGTCTAGGGCCGAATGCTGAAGCTTTCTTT
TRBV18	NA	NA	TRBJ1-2	CASSPSQGTNYGYTF	TGTGCCAGCTCACCATCGCAGGGAACTAACTATGGCTACACCTTC
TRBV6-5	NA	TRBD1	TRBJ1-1	CASSYSTGGGNTEAFF	TGTGCCAGCAGTTACTCGACAGGGGGGGGGAACACTGAAGCTTTCTTT
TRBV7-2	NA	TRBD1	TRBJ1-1	CASSFTGQGVTEAFF	TGTGCCAGCAGCTTTACTGGACAGGGTGTCACTGAAGCTTTCTTT